Listed below are T cell receptor beta chains from one sample, sequenced in a study of cytomegalovirus exposure and HLA in healthy donors. TCRdb's copy holds only in-frame clones and misses some; the assay was immunoSEQ multiplex PCR. This table holds about 120,000 clones, more than 65% found once. Specimen: PBMCs. Receptor source: a young man in good health and CMV-seropositive. CDR3s include the opening cysteine and the closing phenylalanine or tryptophan. A D gene is named only where the DNA matches it firmly. Clone size is given for some rows only: seen once, a few or many times, or a class if the clone is expanded.

D gene	J gene	clone size	V gene	CDR3 DNA	CDR3 protein
TRBD2	TRBJ2-7	NA	TRBV19	TGTGCCAGTAGTAAAAGCGGGAGTGGCTACGAGCAGTACTTC	CASSKSGSGYEQYF
TRBD2	TRBJ2-7	NA	TRBV19	TGTGCCAGTACCCAAGGGACTAGCGTTGAATACGAGCAGTACTTC	CASTQGTSVEYEQYF
NA	TRBJ1-1	NA	TRBV9	TGTGCCAGCAGCCCCCGGACACGGAACACTGAAGCTTTCTTT	CASSPRTRNTEAFF
TRBD1	TRBJ1-5	NA	TRBV30	TGTGCCTGGAGTTTGGGACAGCAGTCCCAGCATTTT	CAWSLGQQSQHF
TRBD1	TRBJ2-7	NA	TRBV27	TGTGCCAGCAGGGCAGGGACAGGGGAGATCTACGAGCAGTACTTC	CASRAGTGEIYEQYF
TRBD1	TRBJ1-1	NA	TRBV4-1	TGCGCCAGCAGCCAAGGTACAGGGGGCGCCGAAGTCGTCACTGAAGCTTTCTTT	CASSQGTGGAEVVTEAFF
NA	TRBJ1-2	NA	TRBV7-9	TGTGCCAGCAGCTTAGGGCAGGGGTTGACCTATGGCTACACCTTC	CASSLGQGLTYGYTF
TRBD2	TRBJ2-1	NA	TRBV5-8	TGTGCCAGCAGCTTGACTAGCGGGAGACCAAATGAGCAGTTCTTC	CASSLTSGRPNEQFF
TRBD2	TRBJ2-1	NA	TRBV4-3	TGCGCCAGCAGCCCCGGGACTAGCGGGAGAGGGTGGGAGCAGTTCTTC	CASSPGTSGRGWEQFF
NA	TRBJ2-5	NA	TRBV2	TGTGCCAGCCCATACCTAAACCAAGAGACCCAGTACTTC	CASPYLNQETQYF
NA	TRBJ2-7	NA	TRBV7-6	TGTGCCAGCAGCCTCGGCGGGGAGGCCCACGAGCAGTACTTC	CASSLGGEAHEQYF
TRBD2	TRBJ2-2	NA	TRBV5-1	TGCGCCAGCAGCTCGACGACTAGCGGGAACACCGGGGAGCTGTTTTTT	CASSSTTSGNTGELFF
TRBD1	TRBJ1-5	NA	TRBV19	TGTGCCAGTAGGGACAGGGGCGTGGGCAATCAGCCCCAGCATTTT	CASRDRGVGNQPQHF
TRBD2	TRBJ2-7	NA	TRBV5-4	TGTGCCAGCAGCCTCGGACTAGCGGGAACCTACGAGCAGTACTTC	CASSLGLAGTYEQYF
NA	TRBJ1-1	NA	TRBV27	TGTGCCAGCAGTTTTTTCCAGGGATTGAACACTGAAGCTTTCTTT	CASSFFQGLNTEAFF
TRBD2	TRBJ2-7	NA	TRBV7-2	TGTGCCAGCAGCCCTGCCGGGACTAGCGACTACGAGCAGTACTTC	CASSPAGTSDYEQYF
TRBD1	TRBJ2-5	once	TRBV7-9	TGTGCCAGCAGCCTACAGGGGGCAGCTAGAGAGACCCAGTACTTC	CASSLQGAARETQYF
NA	TRBJ1-6	NA	TRBV4-1	TGCGCCAGCAGCCGGAACTCAGGGACACCCCTCCACTTT	CASSRNSGTPLHF
TRBD1	TRBJ1-5	NA	TRBV19	TGTGCCAGTAGTATAGTTACAGGGGTGGGCCAGCCCCAGCATTTT	CASSIVTGVGQPQHF
TRBD1	TRBJ2-3	NA	TRBV6-5	TGTGCCAGCAGAGGACAGGGGCGAGATACGCAGTATTTT	CASRGQGRDTQYF
NA	TRBJ1-2	NA	TRBV29-1	TGCAGCGTTGCCTCACAGGGAGTGGGCTACACCTTC	CSVASQGVGYTF
TRBD1	TRBJ2-7	NA	TRBV19	TGTGCCAGCTCGATCGGGACAGGGGTGAACGAGCAGTACTTC	CASSIGTGVNEQYF
NA	TRBJ1-1	NA	TRBV6-1	TGTGCCAGCAGACTCGACGGAGGGTCCACTGAAGCTTTCTTT	CASRLDGGSTEAFF
TRBD1	TRBJ2-1	NA	TRBV18	TGTGCCAGCTCCCCTAGACAGGGTCTATACAATGAGCAGTTCTTC	CASSPRQGLYNEQFF
TRBD2	TRBJ2-2	NA	TRBV10-3	TGTGCCTCTTCAACCGGGACTAGCGAGAACACCGGGGAGCTGTTTTTT	CASSTGTSENTGELFF
NA	TRBJ1-1	few	TRBV2	TGTGCCAGCAGTTCGGGACAGAACACTGAAGCTTTCTTT	CASSSGQNTEAFF
NA	TRBJ2-7	NA	TRBV29-1	TGCAGCGTATCCAGGGGTTCGGCCTACGAGCAGTACTTC	CSVSRGSAYEQYF
NA	TRBJ1-2	NA	TRBV18	TGTGCCAGCTCACCCAGGACAGCTAACTATGGCTACACCTTC	CASSPRTANYGYTF
TRBD1	TRBJ2-1	NA	TRBV5-4	TGTGCCAGCAGCAGGGACAGGGCGAGCAATGAGCAGTTCTTC	CASSRDRASNEQFF
NA	TRBJ1-6	NA	TRBV30	TGTGCCTGGAGTGTAGGCGGTCCCGCGGATAATTCACCCCTCCACTTT	CAWSVGGPADNSPLHF
NA	TRBJ1-2	NA	TRBV6-1	TGTGCCAGCAGTGATTGGGGGAGGGATGGCTACACCTTC	CASSDWGRDGYTF
NA	TRBJ1-1	NA	TRBV7-9	TGTGCCAGCAGCAAAAATAGTAACACTGAAGCTTTCTTT	CASSKNSNTEAFF
TRBD2	TRBJ2-1	few	TRBV7-2	TGTGCCAGCAGACATAGCGGGGGGCCGGGGGATGAGCAGTTCTTC	CASRHSGGPGDEQFF
TRBD1	TRBJ1-1	NA	TRBV4-1	TGCGCCAGCAGCCAGACAGGGGGCGTCGTCGTCGACACTGAAGCTTTCTTT	CASSQTGGVVVDTEAFF
TRBD1	TRBJ1-2	NA	TRBV18	TGTGCCAGCTCACTGAATAGCCCGTCCGGGACAGGGAGCTATGGCTACACCTTC	CASSLNSPSGTGSYGYTF
TRBD1	TRBJ1-2	NA	TRBV2	TGTGCCAGCAGTGAAGCGAGGACAGGGCGCTACTATGGCTACACCTTC	CASSEARTGRYYGYTF
TRBD1	TRBJ1-1	once	TRBV18	TGTGCCAGCTCACCAGAGACAGGGACGAACACTGAAGCTTTCTTT	CASSPETGTNTEAFF
NA	TRBJ2-6	NA	TRBV7-2	TGTGCCAGCAGCTTAGACAGGGCTTCGTCTGGGGCCAACGTCCTGACTTTC	CASSLDRASSGANVLTF
NA	TRBJ2-1	NA	TRBV7-2	TGTGCCAGCAGCTTGGAAGGACCCACAGGCAATGAGCAGTTCTTC	CASSLEGPTGNEQFF
TRBD1	TRBJ1-1	NA	TRBV7-9	TGTGCCAGCAGCCCAAACAGGGGGAACACTGAAGCTTTCTTT	CASSPNRGNTEAFF
TRBD2	TRBJ2-1	once	TRBV4-3	TGCGCCAGCAGCCAAGAAGGGAAACTAGCGGGGAAGCAGTTCTTC	CASSQEGKLAGKQFF